This paragraph covers one T cell receptor beta chain sequence. What it recognizes is unknown. The data originate from a study of cytomegalovirus exposure and HLA in healthy donors. Study observations and caveats: Published work reported that the classifier diagnosed cytomegalovirus status with high specificity and sensitivity. It is likely that the observed cluster of highly shared sequence variants was a sequencing artifact.

This CDR3 region has 13 residues. V was shortened by 5 bases and J by 4 bases, with 10 bases between the two germline ends. Germline lookup yields CDR1 SGHTA and CDR2 FQGNSA. Healthy people donating bone marrow made up the donors. The PCR contained 60 Vbeta and 13 Jbeta primers. Generated by immunoSEQ multiplex PCR, the TCRdb table keeps only in-frame clones and is missing some. In the table there are 150,000 or so clones, 75% to 90% of which are singletons. This chain joins TRBV7-2 and TRBJ2-3; the D gene is possibly TRBD2 (5 bases). Sequencing input: PBMCs. This TCR derives from a man over 45 in good health and CMV-seropositive. CDR3 DNA: TGTGCCAGCAGCCCAATGGAGGCAGATACGCAGTATTTT. This translates into CASSPMEADTQYF.